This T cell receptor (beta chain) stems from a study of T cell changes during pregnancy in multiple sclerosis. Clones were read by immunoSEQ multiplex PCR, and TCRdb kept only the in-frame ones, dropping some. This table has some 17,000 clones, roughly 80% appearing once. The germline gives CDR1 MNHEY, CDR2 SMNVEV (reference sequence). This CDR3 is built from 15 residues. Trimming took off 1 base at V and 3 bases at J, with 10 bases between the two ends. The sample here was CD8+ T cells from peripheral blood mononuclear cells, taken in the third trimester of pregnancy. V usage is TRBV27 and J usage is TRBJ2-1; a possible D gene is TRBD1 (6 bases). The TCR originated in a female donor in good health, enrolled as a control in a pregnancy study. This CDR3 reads CASSLLQGFYNEQFF. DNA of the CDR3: TGTGCCAGCAGTTTATTGCAGGGGTTCTACAATGAGCAGTTCTTC.